The entry below gives a single T cell receptor beta chain sequence along with its context. The antigen remains unidentified. This entry is derived from a study of a mutant IDH1 vaccine in newly diagnosed glioma. Study as a whole: Earlier therapy was either radiotherapy, temozolomide, or both, and most got both. Study-wide points: Pseudoprogression looked unconnected to shifts in top peripheral T cell clonotypes.

This table comes from immunoSEQ multiplex PCR, and its TCRdb copy is limited to in-frame clones, with some not included. Here the sample spans tens of thousands of clones, 75% to 95% being singletons. Sample time point: baseline, week 1 (first vaccination visit). Treatment given: pre-vaccination baseline after standard-of-care therapy. The CDR3 length is 12 residues. Deletions cut 3 bases from V and 4 bases from J, with 6 bases between. Germline CDR1 reads MDHEN; CDR2 reads SYDVKM. V usage is TRBV28 and J usage is TRBJ1-1; D not resolved. This TCR was sampled from a man aged 50-60 years with glioma. The input for sequencing was PBMCs, taken from a glioma patient treated with radiotherapy, temozolomide or both. The CDR3 reads CASSFAVTEAFF. Here the CDR3 DNA reads TGTGCCAGCAGTTTCGCGGTCACTGAAGCTTTCTTT.